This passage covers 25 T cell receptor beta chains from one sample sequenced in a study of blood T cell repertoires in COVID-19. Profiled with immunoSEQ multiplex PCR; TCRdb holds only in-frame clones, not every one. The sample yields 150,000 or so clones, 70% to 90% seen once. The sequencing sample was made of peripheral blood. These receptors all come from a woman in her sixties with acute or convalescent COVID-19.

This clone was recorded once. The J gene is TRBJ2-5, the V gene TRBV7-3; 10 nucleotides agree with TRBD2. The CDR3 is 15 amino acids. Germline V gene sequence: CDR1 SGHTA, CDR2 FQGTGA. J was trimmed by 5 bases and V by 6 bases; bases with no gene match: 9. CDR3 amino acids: CASSRFSGGSETQYF. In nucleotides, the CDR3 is TGTGCCAGCAGTCGTTTTAGCGGGGGGTCGGAGACCCAGTACTTC.

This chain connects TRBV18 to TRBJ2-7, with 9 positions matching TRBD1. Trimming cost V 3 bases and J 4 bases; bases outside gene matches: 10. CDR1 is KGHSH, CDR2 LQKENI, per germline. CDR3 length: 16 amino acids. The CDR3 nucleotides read TGTGCCAGCTCACCGACGTCCGGACAGGGGTCGTACGAGCAGTACTTC. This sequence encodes CASSPTSGQGSYEQYF.

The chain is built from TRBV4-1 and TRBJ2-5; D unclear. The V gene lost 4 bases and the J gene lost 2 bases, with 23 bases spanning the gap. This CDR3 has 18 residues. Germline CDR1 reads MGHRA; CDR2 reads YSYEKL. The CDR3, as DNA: TGCGCCAGCAGCCGGCGAGTAGCCCCAACTATCCCGCAAGAGACCCAGTACTTC. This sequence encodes CASSRRVAPTIPQETQYF.

The CDR3 DNA is TGTGCCAGCAGCGTTGCTCCAGGGGCCCCGAACACTGAAGCTTTCTTT. The encoded protein is CASSVAPGAPNTEAFF. The gene calls are TRBV9 and TRBJ1-1, with TRBD1 as a possible D gene (6 bases). CDR1 SGDLS and CDR2 YYNGEE come from the germline V gene. V was clipped by 2 bases and J by 1 base, with 15 bases between them. This CDR3 has 16 amino acids.

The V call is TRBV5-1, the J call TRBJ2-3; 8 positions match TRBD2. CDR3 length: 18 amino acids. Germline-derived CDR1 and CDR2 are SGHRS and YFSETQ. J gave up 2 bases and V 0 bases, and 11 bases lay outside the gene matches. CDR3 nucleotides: TGCGCCAGCAGCTTGGCCGGCCTGGCGGGGGGCCCCACAGATACGCAGTATTTT. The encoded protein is CASSLAGLAGGPTDTQYF.

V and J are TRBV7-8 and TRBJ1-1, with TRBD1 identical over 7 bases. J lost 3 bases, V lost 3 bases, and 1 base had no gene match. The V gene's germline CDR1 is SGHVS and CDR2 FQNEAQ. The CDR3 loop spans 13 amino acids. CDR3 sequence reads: CASSLGQYTEAFF. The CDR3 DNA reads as TGTGCCAGCAGCTTGGGACAGTACACTGAAGCTTTCTTT.

This CDR3 reads CASSQDRLVGEQYF. In DNA form, the CDR3 reads TGTGCCAGCAGCCAAGATCGACTAGTCGGCGAGCAGTACTTC. The chain carries TRBV4-2 and TRBJ2-7, with D tentatively TRBD2 (6 bases). CDR3 size: 14 residues. Germline V gene lookup returns CDR1 LGHNA and CDR2 YNFKEQ. V lost 0 bases and J 6 bases, leaving 12 bases between the germline ends.

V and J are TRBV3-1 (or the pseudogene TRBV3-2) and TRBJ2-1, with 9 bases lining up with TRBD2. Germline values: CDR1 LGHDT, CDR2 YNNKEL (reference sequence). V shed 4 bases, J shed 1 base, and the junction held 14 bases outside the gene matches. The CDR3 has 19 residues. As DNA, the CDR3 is TGTGCCAGCAGCCGTGTGCCCCGAAGCGGGGGGATATCCTACAATGAGCAGTTCTTC. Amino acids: CASSRVPRSGGISYNEQFF.

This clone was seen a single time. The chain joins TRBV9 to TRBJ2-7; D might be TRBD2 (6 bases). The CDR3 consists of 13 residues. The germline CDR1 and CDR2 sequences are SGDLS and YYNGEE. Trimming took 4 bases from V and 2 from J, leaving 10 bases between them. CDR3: CASSPRGTYEQYF. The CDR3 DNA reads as TGTGCCAGCAGCCCTCGCGGGACCTACGAGCAGTACTTC.

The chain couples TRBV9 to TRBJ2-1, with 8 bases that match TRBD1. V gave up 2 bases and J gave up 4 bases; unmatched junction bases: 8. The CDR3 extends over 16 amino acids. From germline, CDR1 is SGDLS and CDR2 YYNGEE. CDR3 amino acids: CASSVAPGQEYNEQFF. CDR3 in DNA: TGTGCCAGCAGCGTTGCGCCGGGACAGGAATACAATGAGCAGTTCTTC.

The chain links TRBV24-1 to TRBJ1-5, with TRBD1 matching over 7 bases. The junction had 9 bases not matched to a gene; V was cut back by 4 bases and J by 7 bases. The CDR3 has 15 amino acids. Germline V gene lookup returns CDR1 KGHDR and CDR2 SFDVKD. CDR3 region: CATSDSTGFGQPQHF. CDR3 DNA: TGTGCCACCAGTGACTCGACAGGGTTCGGGCAGCCCCAGCATTTT.

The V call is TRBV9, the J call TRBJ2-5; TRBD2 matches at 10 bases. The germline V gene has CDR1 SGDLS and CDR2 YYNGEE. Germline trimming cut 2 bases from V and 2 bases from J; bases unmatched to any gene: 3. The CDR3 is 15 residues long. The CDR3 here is CASSVSGGRQETQYF. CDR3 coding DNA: TGTGCCAGCAGCGTTAGCGGGGGGCGACAAGAGACCCAGTACTTC. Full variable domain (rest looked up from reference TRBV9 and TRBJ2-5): DSGVTQTPKHLITATGQRVTLRCSPRSGDLSVYWYQQSLDQGLQFLIQYYNGEERAKGNILERFSAQQFPDLHSELNLSSLELGDSALYFCASSVSGGRQETQYFGPGTRLLVL.

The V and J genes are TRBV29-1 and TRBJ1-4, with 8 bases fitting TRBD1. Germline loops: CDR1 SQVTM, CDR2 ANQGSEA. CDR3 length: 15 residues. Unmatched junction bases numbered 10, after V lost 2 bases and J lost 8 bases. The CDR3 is CSVESPTGAGEKLFF. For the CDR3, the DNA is TGCAGCGTTGAAAGCCCGACAGGGGCGGGAGAAAAACTGTTTTTT.

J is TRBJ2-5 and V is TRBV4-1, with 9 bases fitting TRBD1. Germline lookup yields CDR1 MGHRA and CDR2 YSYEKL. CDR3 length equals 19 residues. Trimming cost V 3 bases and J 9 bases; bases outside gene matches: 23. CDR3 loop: CASSQTPPNRGLDRSAQYF. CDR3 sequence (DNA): TGCGCCAGCAGCCAGACGCCACCTAACAGGGGGCTGGACCGAAGTGCCCAGTACTTC.

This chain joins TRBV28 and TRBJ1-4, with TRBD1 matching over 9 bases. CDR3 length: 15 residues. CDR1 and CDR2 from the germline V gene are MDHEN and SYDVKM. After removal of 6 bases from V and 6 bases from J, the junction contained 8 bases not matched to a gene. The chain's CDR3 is CASSAQGARDEKLFF. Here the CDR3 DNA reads TGTGCCAGCAGCGCACAGGGGGCGCGGGATGAAAAACTGTTTTTT. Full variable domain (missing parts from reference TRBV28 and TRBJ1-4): DVKVTQSSRYLVKRTGEKVFLECVQDMDHENMFWYRQDPGLGLRLIYFSYDVKMKEKGDIPEGYSVSREKKERFSLILESASTNQTSMYLCASSAQGARDEKLFFGSGTQLSVL.

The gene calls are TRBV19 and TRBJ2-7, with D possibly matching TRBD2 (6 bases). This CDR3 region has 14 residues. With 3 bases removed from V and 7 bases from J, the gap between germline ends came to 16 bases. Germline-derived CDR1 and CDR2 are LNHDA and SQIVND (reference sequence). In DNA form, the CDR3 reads TGTGCCAGTAGTATGTCGGGGGTTTCCCCAGAGCAGTACTTC. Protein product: CASSMSGVSPEQYF.

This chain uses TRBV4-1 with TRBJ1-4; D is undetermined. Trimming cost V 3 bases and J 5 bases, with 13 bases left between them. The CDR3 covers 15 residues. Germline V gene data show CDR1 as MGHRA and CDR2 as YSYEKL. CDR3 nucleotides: TGCGCCAGCAGCCAGACCGGGGTAAGAAATGAAAAACTGTTTTTT. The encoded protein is CASSQTGVRNEKLFF.

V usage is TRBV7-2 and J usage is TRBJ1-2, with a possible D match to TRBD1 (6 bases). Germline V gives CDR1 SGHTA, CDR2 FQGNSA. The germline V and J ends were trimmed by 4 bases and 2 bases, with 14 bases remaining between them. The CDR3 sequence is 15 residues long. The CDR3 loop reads CASSSYSGGNYGYTF. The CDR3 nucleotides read TGTGCCAGCAGCTCCTATTCGGGGGGCAACTATGGCTACACCTTC.

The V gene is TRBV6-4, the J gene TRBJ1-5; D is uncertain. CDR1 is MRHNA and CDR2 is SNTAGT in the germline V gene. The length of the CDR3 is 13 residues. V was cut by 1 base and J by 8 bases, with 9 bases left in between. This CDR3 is CASSDFNYEPQHF. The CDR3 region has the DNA TGTGCCAGCAGTGACTTTAACTATGAGCCCCAGCATTTT.

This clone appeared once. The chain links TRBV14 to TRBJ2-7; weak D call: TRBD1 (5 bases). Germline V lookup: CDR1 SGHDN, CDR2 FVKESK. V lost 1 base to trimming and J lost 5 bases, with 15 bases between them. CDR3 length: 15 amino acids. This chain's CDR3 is CASSQGPGSADEQYF. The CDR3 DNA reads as TGTGCCAGCAGCCAAGGCCCAGGGTCAGCCGACGAGCAGTACTTC.

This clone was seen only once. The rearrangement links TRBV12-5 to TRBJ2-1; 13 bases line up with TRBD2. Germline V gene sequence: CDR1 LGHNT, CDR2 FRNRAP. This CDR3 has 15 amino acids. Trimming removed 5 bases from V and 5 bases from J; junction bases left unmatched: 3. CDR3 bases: TGTGCTAGTGGTGTGGGACTAGCGGGGAACAATGAGCAGTTCTTC. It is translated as CASGVGLAGNNEQFF.

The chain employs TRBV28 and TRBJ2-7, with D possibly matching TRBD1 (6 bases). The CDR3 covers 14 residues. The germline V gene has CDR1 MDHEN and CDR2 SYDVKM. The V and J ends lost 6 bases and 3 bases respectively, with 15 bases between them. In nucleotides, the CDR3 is TGTGCCAGCAGCCTCGGACAGATTATCTACGAGCAGTACTTC. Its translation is CASSLGQIIYEQYF.

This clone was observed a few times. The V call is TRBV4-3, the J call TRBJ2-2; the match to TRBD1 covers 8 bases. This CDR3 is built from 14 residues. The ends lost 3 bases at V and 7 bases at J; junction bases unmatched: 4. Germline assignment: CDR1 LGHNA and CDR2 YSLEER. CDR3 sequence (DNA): TGCGCCAGCAGCCAGGACAGGGCCGTCGGGGAGCTGTTTTTT. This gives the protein CASSQDRAVGELFF.

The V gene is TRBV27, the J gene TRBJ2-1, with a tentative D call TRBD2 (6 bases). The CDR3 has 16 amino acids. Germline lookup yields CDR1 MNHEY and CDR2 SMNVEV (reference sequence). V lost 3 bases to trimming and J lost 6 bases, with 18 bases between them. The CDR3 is CASSLSRWEVPNEQFF. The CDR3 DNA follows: TGTGCCAGCAGTTTGTCTCGGTGGGAGGTACCCAATGAGCAGTTCTTC.

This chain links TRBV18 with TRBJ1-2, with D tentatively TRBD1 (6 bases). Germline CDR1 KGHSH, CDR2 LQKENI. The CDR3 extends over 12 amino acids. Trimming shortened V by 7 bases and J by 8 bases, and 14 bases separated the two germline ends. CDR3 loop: CASLSGAEGYTF. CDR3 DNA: TGTGCCAGCTTATCAGGGGCGGAGGGCTACACCTTC.